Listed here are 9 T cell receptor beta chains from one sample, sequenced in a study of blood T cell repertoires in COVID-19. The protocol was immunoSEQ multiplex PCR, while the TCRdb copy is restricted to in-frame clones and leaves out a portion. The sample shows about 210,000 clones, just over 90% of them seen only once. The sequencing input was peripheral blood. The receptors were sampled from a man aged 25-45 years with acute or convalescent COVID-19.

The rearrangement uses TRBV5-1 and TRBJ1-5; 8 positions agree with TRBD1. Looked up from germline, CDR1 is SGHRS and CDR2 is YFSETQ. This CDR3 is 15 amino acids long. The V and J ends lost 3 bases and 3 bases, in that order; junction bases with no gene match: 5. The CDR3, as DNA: TGCGCCAGCAGCTACGGACAGGGCAACAATCAGCCCCAGCATTTT. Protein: CASSYGQGNNQPQHF.

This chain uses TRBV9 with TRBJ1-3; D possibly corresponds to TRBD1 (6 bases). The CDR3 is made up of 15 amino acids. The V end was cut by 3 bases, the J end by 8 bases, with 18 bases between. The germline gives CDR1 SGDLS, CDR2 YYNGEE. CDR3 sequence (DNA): TGTGCCAGCAGCGAGGGACATCCGAGTTTGGACACCATATATTTT. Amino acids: CASSEGHPSLDTIYF.

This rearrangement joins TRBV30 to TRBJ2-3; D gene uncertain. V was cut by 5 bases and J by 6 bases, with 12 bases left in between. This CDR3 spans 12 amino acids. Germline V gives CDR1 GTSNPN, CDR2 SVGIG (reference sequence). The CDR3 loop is CAWSSRLDTQYF. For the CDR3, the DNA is TGTGCCTGGTCCTCCCGTTTGGATACGCAGTATTTT.

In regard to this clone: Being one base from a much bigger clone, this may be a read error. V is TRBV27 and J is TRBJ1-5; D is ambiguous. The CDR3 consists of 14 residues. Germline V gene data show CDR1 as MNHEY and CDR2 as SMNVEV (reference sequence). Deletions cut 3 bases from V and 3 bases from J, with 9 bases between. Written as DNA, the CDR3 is TGTGCCAGCAGTTTGGGCAGCAACAATCAGCCCCAGCATTTT. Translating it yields CASSLGSNNQPQHF.

The CDR3 reads CASSLDHQGLNTGELFF. For the CDR3, the DNA is TGTGCCAGCAGCTTAGACCACCAGGGCCTCAACACCGGGGAGCTGTTTTTT. The V gene is TRBV11-2, the J gene TRBJ2-2; D is perhaps TRBD1 (5 bases). Trimming shortened V by 0 bases and J by 2 bases, and 13 bases separated the two germline ends. The CDR3 length is 17 residues. In germline, CDR1 is SGHAT, CDR2 FQNNGV.

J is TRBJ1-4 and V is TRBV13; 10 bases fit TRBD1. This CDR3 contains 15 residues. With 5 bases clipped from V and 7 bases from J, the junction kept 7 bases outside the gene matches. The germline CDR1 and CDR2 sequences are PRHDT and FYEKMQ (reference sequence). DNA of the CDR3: TGTGCCAGCAGCCCCCGGGGACAGGGGTTTGAAAAACTGTTTTTT. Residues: CASSPRGQGFEKLFF.

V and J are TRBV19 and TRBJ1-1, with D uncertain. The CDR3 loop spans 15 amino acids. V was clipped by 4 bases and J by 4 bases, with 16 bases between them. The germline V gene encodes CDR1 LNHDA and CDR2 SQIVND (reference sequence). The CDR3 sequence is CASSTPYVGSTEAFF. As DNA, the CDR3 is TGTGCCAGTAGTACCCCCTACGTGGGGAGCACTGAAGCTTTCTTT.

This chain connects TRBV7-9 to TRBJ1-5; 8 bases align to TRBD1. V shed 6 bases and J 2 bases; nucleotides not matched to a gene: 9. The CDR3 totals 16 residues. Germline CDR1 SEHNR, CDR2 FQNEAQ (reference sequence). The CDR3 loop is CASRPPGGLGNQPQHF. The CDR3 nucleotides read TGTGCCAGCAGACCCCCAGGGGGCCTGGGCAATCAGCCCCAGCATTTT.

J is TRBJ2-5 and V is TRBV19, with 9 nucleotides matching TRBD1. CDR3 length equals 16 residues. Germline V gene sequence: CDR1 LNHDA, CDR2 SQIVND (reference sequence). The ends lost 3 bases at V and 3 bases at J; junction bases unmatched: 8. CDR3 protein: CASSMIGTGWEETQYF. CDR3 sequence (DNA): TGTGCCAGTAGTATGATCGGGACAGGGTGGGAAGAGACCCAGTACTTC.